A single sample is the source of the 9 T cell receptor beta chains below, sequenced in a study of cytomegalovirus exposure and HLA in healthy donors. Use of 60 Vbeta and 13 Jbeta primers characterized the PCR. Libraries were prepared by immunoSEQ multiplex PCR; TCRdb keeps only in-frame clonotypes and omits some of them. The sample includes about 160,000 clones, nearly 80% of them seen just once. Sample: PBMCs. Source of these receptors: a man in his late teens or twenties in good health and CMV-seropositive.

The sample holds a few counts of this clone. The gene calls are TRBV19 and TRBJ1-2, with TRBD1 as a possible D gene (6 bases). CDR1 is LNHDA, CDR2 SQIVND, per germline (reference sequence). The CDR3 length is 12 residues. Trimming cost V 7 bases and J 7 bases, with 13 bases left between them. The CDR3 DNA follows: TGTGCCAGTACCGAGTCCAGGGGTGGCTACACCTTC. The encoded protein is CASTESRGGYTF.

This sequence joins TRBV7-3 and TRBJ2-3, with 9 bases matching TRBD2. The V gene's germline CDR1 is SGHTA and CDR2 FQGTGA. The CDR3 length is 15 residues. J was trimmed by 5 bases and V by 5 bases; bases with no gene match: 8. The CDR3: CASSSSGGVGDTQYF. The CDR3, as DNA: TGTGCCAGCAGCAGTAGCGGGGGCGTGGGAGATACGCAGTATTTT.

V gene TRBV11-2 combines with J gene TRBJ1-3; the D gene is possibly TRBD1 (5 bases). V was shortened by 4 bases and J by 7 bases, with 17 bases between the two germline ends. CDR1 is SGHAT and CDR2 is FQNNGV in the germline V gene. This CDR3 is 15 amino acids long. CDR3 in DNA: TGTGCCAGCAGCTACTTAAGGGGTTCCGGGAACACCATATATTTT. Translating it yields CASSYLRGSGNTIYF.

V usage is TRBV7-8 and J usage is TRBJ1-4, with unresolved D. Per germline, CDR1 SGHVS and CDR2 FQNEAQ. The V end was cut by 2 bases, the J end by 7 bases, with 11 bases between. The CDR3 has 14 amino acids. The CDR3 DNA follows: TGTGCCAGCAGCTTAAGACCTCGGGGTGAAAAACTGTTTTTT. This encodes CASSLRPRGEKLFF.

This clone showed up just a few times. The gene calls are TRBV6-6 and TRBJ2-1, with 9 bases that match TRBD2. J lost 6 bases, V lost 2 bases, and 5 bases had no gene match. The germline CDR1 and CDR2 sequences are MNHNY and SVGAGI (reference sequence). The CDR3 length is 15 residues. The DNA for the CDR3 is TGTGCCAGCAGTTACGAACTAGCGGGCGGCAATGAGCAGTTCTTC. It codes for CASSYELAGGNEQFF.

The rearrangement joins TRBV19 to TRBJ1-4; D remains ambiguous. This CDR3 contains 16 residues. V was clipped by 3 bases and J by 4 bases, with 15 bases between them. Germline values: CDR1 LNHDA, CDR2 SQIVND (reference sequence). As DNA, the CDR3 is TGTGCCAGTAGTATTGGCAGACTAATTTATAATGAAAAACTGTTTTTT. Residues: CASSIGRLIYNEKLFF.

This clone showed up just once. The CDR3 sequence: CASTVTSGSYEQYF. CDR3 coding DNA: TGCGCCAGCACGGTGACTAGCGGGTCCTACGAGCAGTACTTC. The rearrangement uses TRBV5-1 and TRBJ2-7; TRBD2 matches at 10 bases. V lost 6 bases to trimming and J lost 1 base; unmatched junction nucleotides: 4. This CDR3 has 14 residues. The germline V gene encodes CDR1 SGHRS and CDR2 YFSETQ.

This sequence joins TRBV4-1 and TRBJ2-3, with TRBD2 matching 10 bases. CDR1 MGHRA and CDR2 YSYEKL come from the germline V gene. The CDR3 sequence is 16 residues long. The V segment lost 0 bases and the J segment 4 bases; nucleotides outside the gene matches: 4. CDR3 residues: CASSQDTSGISDTQYF. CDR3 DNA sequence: TGCGCCAGCAGCCAAGACACTAGCGGGATTTCAGATACGCAGTATTTT.

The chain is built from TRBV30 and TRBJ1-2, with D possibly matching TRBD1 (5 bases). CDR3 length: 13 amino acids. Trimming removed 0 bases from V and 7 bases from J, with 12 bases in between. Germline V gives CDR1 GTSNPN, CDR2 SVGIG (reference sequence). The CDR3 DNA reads TGTGCCTGGAGTGTAGGGCCAGGGTCTGGCTACACCTTC. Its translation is CAWSVGPGSGYTF.